The clone carrying this TCR beta chain was counted a few times. This record comes from a study of blood T cell repertoires in COVID-19. For the study at large: Material from acute and convalescent COVID-19 was sourced from the United States, Italy and Spain. Sample material is recorded as cDNA or gDNA derived from T cells, B-cell-depleted T cells, or PBMCs.

Original analysis: Counts of nucleated cells, estimated from reference gene primer amplification, were obtained. Sequenced by immunoSEQ multiplex PCR; TCRdb stores in-frame clones only, minus some. V, J and clone size reflect that table, while D and trimming were determined from the DNA. This table has about 250,000 clones, roughly 86% appearing once. V dropped 5 bases and J dropped 0 bases, with 11 bases sitting between them. CDR3 length: 15 amino acids. The germline CDR1 and CDR2 sequences are MNHNY and SVGAGI (reference sequence). Patients from Seattle were sampled longitudinally, starting during active infection.

The chain has TRBV6-6 and TRBJ1-5; D not certain. The sequencing sample was made of peripheral blood. This TCR derives from an elderly woman with COVID-19, enrolled during active disease. The DNA for the CDR3 is TGTGCCAGCAGTGCCAACAGTAATAGCAATCAGCCCCAGCATTTT. Its translation is CASSANSNSNQPQHF.